Presented here are 5 T cell receptor beta chains from one specimen sequenced in a study of beta chain features in type 1 diabetes. Expressed TCRB transcripts were sequenced after all isolated RNA was converted to cDNA. Method: immunoSEQ multiplex PCR; TCRdb's copy keeps in-frame clones and lacks some. Among hundreds of thousands of clones listed, about 14% were seen once. General study results and limits: Significant though moderate, a shortening of TCRB CDR3s appeared in all four CD4+ subsets of Type 1 diabetes patients.

Their antigens remain unidentified. Source material: naive CD4+ T cells from blood. Receptor source: a man aged 18 to 30 with type 1 diabetes.

The chain recombines TRBV19 with TRBJ2-1, with 13 positions matching TRBD2. The CDR3 runs to 15 residues. CDR1 and CDR2 (germline): LNHDA, SQIVND (reference sequence). J lost 6 bases, V lost 5 bases, and 4 bases had no gene match. CDR3 sequence: CASSDRTSGGNEQFF. The CDR3 nucleotides are TGTGCCAGTAGTGATCGGACTAGCGGGGGCAATGAGCAGTTCTTC.

The chain has TRBV2 and TRBJ2-1, with 9 bases aligning to TRBD1. The V and J ends lost 7 bases and 7 bases, in that order; junction bases with no gene match: 5. The CDR3 sequence is 13 residues long. Germline loops: CDR1 SNHLY, CDR2 FYNNEI. The CDR3, as DNA: TGTGCCAGCATGAGGGACAGGGAAAATGAGCAGTTCTTC. This encodes CASMRDRENEQFF.

V usage is TRBV7-2 and J usage is TRBJ2-7; TRBD1 is a possible D gene (6 bases). Germline-derived CDR1 and CDR2 are SGHTA and FQGNSA. The V and J ends lost 1 base and 4 bases respectively, with 14 bases between them. There are 15 residues in the CDR3. The CDR3: CASSLVGRGSYEQYF. CDR3 nucleotide sequence: TGTGCCAGCAGCTTAGTTGGCAGGGGTAGTTACGAGCAGTACTTC.

This clone showed up just a few times. The chain employs TRBV5-4 and TRBJ1-2; 7 bases line up with TRBD1. Trimming cost V 4 bases and J 2 bases; bases outside gene matches: 14. This CDR3 is 17 amino acids long. Germline V gene sequence: CDR1 SGHNT, CDR2 YYREEE (reference sequence). In DNA, the CDR3 is TGTGCCAGCAGCCCCCGGTTGCCCAGGGGGGGAAACTATGGCTACACCTTC. Residues: CASSPRLPRGGNYGYTF.

About this clone itself: The junction departs from the called germline gene at one end, perhaps through a read error. Other DNA sequences from this sample encode an identical CDR3 as well. The V gene is TRBV6-6, the J gene TRBJ2-1; D is ambiguous. The CDR3 totals 11 residues. Germline V gene sequence: CDR1 MNHNY, CDR2 SVGAGI (reference sequence). CDR3 sequence reads: CASRRYNEQFF. The CDR3, as DNA: TGTGCCAGCAGGAGATACAATGAGCAATTCTTC.